Listed below are T cell receptor beta chains from one sample, sequenced in a study of cytomegalovirus exposure and HLA in healthy donors. The data were produced by immunoSEQ multiplex PCR, yet TCRdb's version contains in-frame clones alone and is incomplete. The sample carries around 90,000 clones, around 82% recorded once. Sequencing was carried out using PBMCs. The receptors were sampled from a woman younger than 35 in good health and CMV-seropositive. CDR3s include the opening cysteine and the closing phenylalanine or tryptophan. A D gene is named only where the DNA matches it firmly. Size is omitted from some rows. Given values are once, few, many or a class for expanded clones.

V	size	D	J	DNA	CDR3
TRBV19	once	TRBD1	TRBJ2-5	TGTGCCAGTAGTACTAGAGCGGGACAGGGAAAAGAGACCCAGTACTTC	CASSTRAGQGKETQYF
TRBV19	-	-	TRBJ2-7	TGTGCCAGTAGTTACCTCCCGGGACAAACCTACGAGCAGTACTTC	CASSYLPGQTYEQYF
TRBV29-1	few	-	TRBJ2-6	TGCAGCGTTGAAGATCACCTGCTCGGACGGAGGTCTGGGGCCAACGTCCTGACTTTC	CSVEDHLLGRRSGANVLTF
TRBV7-6	few	-	TRBJ1-2	TGTGCCAGCAGCCCTCCCTCCCACTATGGCTACACCTTC	CASSPPSHYGYTF
TRBV28	-	TRBD1	TRBJ2-6	TGTGCCAGCAGCAAAAGGGGACAGGGGCGATCTGGGGCCAACGTCCTGACTTTC	CASSKRGQGRSGANVLTF
TRBV7-2	-	TRBD1	TRBJ1-4	TGTGCCAGCAGCTACGACAGGGGTTATGAAAAACTGTTTTTT	CASSYDRGYEKLFF
TRBV5-6	-	TRBD1	TRBJ2-1	TGTGCCAGCAGCCCCAGGACAGGGCGCTTAAGCTCCTACAATGAGCAGTTCTTC	CASSPRTGRLSSYNEQFF
TRBV4-2	-	TRBD2	TRBJ2-7	TGTGCCAGCAGCCAAGGTTTACTAGCGGGGTCCTACGAGCAGTACTTC	CASSQGLLAGSYEQYF
TRBV9	-	TRBD1	TRBJ2-6	TGTGCCAGCAGCCCCTCAGGGGGTCTCCCCTCTGGGGCCAACGTCCTGACTTTC	CASSPSGGLPSGANVLTF
TRBV2	-	TRBD1	TRBJ2-1	TGTGCCAGCAGGGAGGCAGGGGGAGAGCAGTTCTTC	CASREAGGEQFF
TRBV5-1	-	-	TRBJ2-3	TGCGCCAGCAGCTCAGGGGACAGCACAGATACGCAGTATTTT	CASSSGDSTDTQYF
TRBV30	-	-	TRBJ1-4	TGTGCCTGGGCGAGACAGGCTACAACTAATGAAAAACTGTTTTTT	CAWARQATTNEKLFF
TRBV10-3	-	-	TRBJ1-1	TGTGCCATCAGTGAGGGGCCGAACACTGAAGCTTTCTTT	CAISEGPNTEAFF
TRBV7-6	-	-	TRBJ1-4	TGTGCCAGCAGCTCAGGGGAAAAACTGTTTTTT	CASSSGEKLFF
TRBV11-2	-	TRBD1	TRBJ2-1	TGTGCCAGCAGCTCAACGATCCGGGACAGGGGTAGTCATGAGCAGTTCTTC	CASSSTIRDRGSHEQFF
TRBV5-4	-	TRBD2	TRBJ2-2	TGTGCCAGCAGCACGTTTAGCGGGGGGGTCCCCGGGGAGCTGTTTTTT	CASSTFSGGVPGELFF
TRBV18	-	-	TRBJ1-1	TGTGCCAGCTCACTACAGATCGACACTGAAGCTTTCTTT	CASSLQIDTEAFF
TRBV2	few	-	TRBJ2-7	TGTGCCAGCAGGTCAGGGTGGTACGAGCAGTACTTC	CASRSGWYEQYF
TRBV10-3	-	-	TRBJ1-4	TGTGCCATCAGTGAAGCTGAAAAACTGTTTTTT	CAISEAEKLFF
TRBV29-1	-	-	TRBJ1-2	TGCAGCGTTGACGGGGGGGGCTACACCTTC	CSVDGGGYTF
TRBV5-1	-	-	TRBJ2-2	TGCCCCTTCTCCCCGAACACCGGGGAGCTGTTTTTT	CPFSPNTGELFF
TRBV19	-	-	TRBJ1-1	TGTGCCAGTAGTGGCTGGAGGGGCGCGGTCACTGAAGCTTTCTTT	CASSGWRGAVTEAFF
TRBV10-3	-	TRBD1	TRBJ2-7	TGTGCCATCACCGGACAGGGGGCCTACGAGCAGTACTTC	CAITGQGAYEQYF
TRBV7-2	-	TRBD1	TRBJ1-2	TGTGCCAGCAGCCCAGACTTCGGACAGGGAGATTATGGCTACACCTTC	CASSPDFGQGDYGYTF
TRBV9	-	TRBD1	TRBJ1-6	TGTGCCAGCAGCGCGCGACAGGGGGCTAATTCACCCCTCCACTTT	CASSARQGANSPLHF
TRBV7-8	-	-	TRBJ1-3	TGTGCCAGCAGCTTAGCTACAGACTCTGGAAACACCATATATTTT	CASSLATDSGNTIYF
TRBV4-2	-	TRBD2	TRBJ2-1	TGTGCCAGCAGCCAAGGGACTAGCGGGGACAATGAGCAGTTCTTC	CASSQGTSGDNEQFF
TRBV27	once	-	TRBJ1-5	TGTGCCAGCAGCTGGGGGGGTAGCAATCAGCCCCAGCATTTT	CASSWGGSNQPQHF
TRBV9	-	-	TRBJ1-2	TGTGCCAGCAGGGCCGGGATGGCAGACGGATATGGCTACACCTTC	CASRAGMADGYGYTF
TRBV18	-	TRBD2	TRBJ2-5	TGTGCCAGCTCACCGCGGACTAGCGGGGGAGAGACCCAGTACTTC	CASSPRTSGGETQYF
TRBV7-9	-	-	TRBJ2-5	TGTGCCAGCAGCTTAAATCTCGCAGGCAAGGAGACCCAGTACTTC	CASSLNLAGKETQYF
TRBV2	-	-	TRBJ2-3	TGTGCCAGCAGTGGATCTACTAGCACAGATACGCAGTATTTT	CASSGSTSTDTQYF
TRBV4-1	-	TRBD1	TRBJ1-1	TGCGCCAGCAGCCACGGGACAGCGAACACTGAAGCTTTCTTT	CASSHGTANTEAFF
TRBV9	-	TRBD1	TRBJ1-5	TGTGCCAGCAGCGTAGACTCACAGGGGCTTGGGCAGCCCCAGCATTTT	CASSVDSQGLGQPQHF
TRBV6-5	-	-	TRBJ1-1	TGTGCCAGCAGAACGCGGGGGGCGTTGAACACTGAAGCTTTCTTT	CASRTRGALNTEAFF
TRBV6-5	-	-	TRBJ2-3	TGTGCCAGCACATCAGGGGGCACAGATACGCAGTATTTT	CASTSGGTDTQYF
TRBV9	-	TRBD1	TRBJ2-4	TGTGCCAGCAGCGTAGGGGACAGGGGTCTCCAAAACATTCAGTACTTC	CASSVGDRGLQNIQYF
TRBV30	-	-	TRBJ1-5	TGTGCCTGGAGTCTGAAAGGGGGAGTCAATCAGCCCCAGCATTTT	CAWSLKGGVNQPQHF
TRBV19	-	TRBD1	TRBJ2-1	TGTGCCAGTAGTACCGGGACAGGGGGGTTTGTAAATGAGCAGTTCTTC	CASSTGTGGFVNEQFF
TRBV6-4	-	TRBD2	TRBJ2-3	TGTGCCAGCAGTGACGGGGGACTAGCGGGGGGAGATACGCAGTATTTT	CASSDGGLAGGDTQYF
TRBV5-6	-	-	TRBJ1-2	TGTGCCAGCAGCTTTAGAGAGGGGGTGGACTATGGCTACACCTTC	CASSFREGVDYGYTF
TRBV6-5	-	-	TRBJ1-1	TGTGCCAGCCACTTGGGGCCGAGAAACACTGAAGCTTTCTTT	CASHLGPRNTEAFF
TRBV10-1	-	TRBD1	TRBJ2-7	TGCGCCAGCAGTGAGTCATGGGACAGGGACCACGAGCAGTACTTC	CASSESWDRDHEQYF
TRBV6-1	-	TRBD2	TRBJ2-5	TGTGCCAGCAGTGAAGGGACTAGCGAGCAAGAGACCCAGTACTTC	CASSEGTSEQETQYF
TRBV7-9	few	-	TRBJ1-5	TGTGCCAGCAGCCCAATCGGGGACAATCAGCCCCAGCATTTT	CASSPIGDNQPQHF
TRBV7-2	-	-	TRBJ2-1	TGTGCCAGCAGTTCCTACTTACCGCCAGGGGGGATTTACAATGAGCAGTTCTTC	CASSSYLPPGGIYNEQFF
TRBV7-2	-	TRBD1	TRBJ1-2	TGTGCCAGCAGCCTATGGACAGGGGGCGTTGGCTACACCTTC	CASSLWTGGVGYTF
TRBV30	-	TRBD1	TRBJ1-6	TGTGCCTGTTCCGGGACAGACTTTTCACCCCTCCACTTT	CACSGTDFSPLHF
TRBV19	-	-	TRBJ2-1	TGTGCCAGTAGTATTGACCCAGCGCTCTATGGAGAGCAGTTCTTC	CASSIDPALYGEQFF